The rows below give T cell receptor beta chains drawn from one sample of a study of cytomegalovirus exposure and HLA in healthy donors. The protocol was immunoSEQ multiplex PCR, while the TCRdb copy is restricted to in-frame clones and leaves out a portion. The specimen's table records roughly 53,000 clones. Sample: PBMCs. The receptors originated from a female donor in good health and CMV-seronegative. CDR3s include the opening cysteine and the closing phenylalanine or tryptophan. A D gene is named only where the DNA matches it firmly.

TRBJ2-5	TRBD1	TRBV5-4	CASSLGQGETQYF	TGTGCCAGCAGCTTGGGACAGGGAGAGACCCAGTACTTC
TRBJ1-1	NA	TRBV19	CASSNARGAHTEAFF	TGTGCCAGTAGTAACGCCCGGGGGGCCCACACTGAAGCTTTCTTT
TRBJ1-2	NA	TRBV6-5	CASRRGTQNYGYTF	TGTGCCAGCAGGAGGGGGACCCAAAACTATGGCTACACCTTC
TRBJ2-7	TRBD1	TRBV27	CASSTAGTGGNEQYF	TGTGCCAGCAGTACTGCCGGGACAGGGGGCAACGAGCAGTACTTC
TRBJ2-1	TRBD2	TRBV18	CASSPPSGRAPTYNEQFF	TGTGCCAGCTCACCCCCGAGCGGGAGGGCTCCTACCTACAATGAGCAGTTCTTC
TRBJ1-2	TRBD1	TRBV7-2	CASSVGGVYGYTF	TGTGCCAGCAGCGTAGGGGGCGTCTATGGCTACACCTTC
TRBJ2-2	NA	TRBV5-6	CASSLAPSGTGELFF	TGTGCCAGCAGCTTGGCGCCAAGCGGAACCGGGGAGCTGTTTTTT
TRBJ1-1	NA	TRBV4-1	CASSPIGGGRNTEAFF	TGCGCCAGCAGCCCAATAGGGGGGGGGCGAAACACTGAAGCTTTCTTT
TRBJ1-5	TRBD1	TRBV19	CASSTGQNSNQPQHF	TGTGCCAGTAGTACGGGACAGAATTCCAATCAGCCCCAGCATTTT
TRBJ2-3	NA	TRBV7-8	CASSQIPDTQYF	TGTGCCAGCAGTCAAATCCCAGATACGCAGTATTTT
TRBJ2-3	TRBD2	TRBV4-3	CASSQGSSGDVSTDTQYF	TGCGCCAGCAGCCAGGGGAGTAGCGGGGACGTTAGCACAGATACGCAGTATTTT
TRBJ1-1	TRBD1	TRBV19	CASTWDRWNTEAFF	TGTGCCAGTACCTGGGACAGATGGAACACTGAAGCTTTCTTT
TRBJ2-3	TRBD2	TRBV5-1	CASSRLNLAGGTDTQYF	TGCGCCAGCAGCCGCCTAAACCTAGCGGGGGGCACAGATACGCAGTATTTT
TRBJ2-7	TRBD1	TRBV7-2	CASSLGGDRRYYEQYF	TGTGCCAGCAGCTTAGGGGGGGACAGGAGATACTACGAGCAGTACTTC
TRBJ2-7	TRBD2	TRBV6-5	CASRQRTSRSYEQYF	TGTGCCAGCAGGCAACGGACTAGCAGGTCCTACGAGCAGTACTTC
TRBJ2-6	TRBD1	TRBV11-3	CASSPWTGTRGANVLTF	TGTGCCAGCAGCCCTTGGACAGGGACGAGAGGGGCCAACGTCCTGACTTTC
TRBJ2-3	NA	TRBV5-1	CASSLAGDTQYF	TGCGCCAGCAGCTTGGCAGGAGATACGCAGTATTTT
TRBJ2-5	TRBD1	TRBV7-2	CASSSRQGVREETQYF	TGTGCCAGCAGCTCCCGACAGGGGGTGAGGGAAGAGACCCAGTACTTC
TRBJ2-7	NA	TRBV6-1	CASSQTVLYEQYF	TGTGCCAGCAGTCAGACTGTACTTTACGAGCAGTACTTC
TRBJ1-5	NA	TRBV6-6	CASSSGVQPQHF	TGTGCCAGCAGTTCCGGGGTTCAGCCCCAGCATTTT
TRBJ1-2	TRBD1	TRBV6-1	CASSAIVTGGYGYTF	TGTGCCAGCAGTGCGATCGTGACAGGGGGGTATGGCTACACCTTC
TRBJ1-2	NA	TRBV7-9	CASSFSQGSYGYTF	TGTGCCAGCAGCTTTTCACAGGGCAGCTATGGCTACACCTTC
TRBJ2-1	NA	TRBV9	CASSGGLINEQFF	TGTGCCAGCAGCGGGGGACTGATCAATGAGCAGTTCTTC
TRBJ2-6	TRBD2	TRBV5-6	CASSLQASGGLTGANVLTF	TGTGCCAGCAGCTTGCAAGCAAGCGGGGGGCTCACTGGGGCCAACGTCCTGACTTTC
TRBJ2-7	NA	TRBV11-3	CASSGRVYEQYF	TGTGCCAGCAGTGGGCGGGTTTACGAGCAGTACTTC
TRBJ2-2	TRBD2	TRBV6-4	CASSDTSGGNAGELFF	TGTGCCAGCAGTGACACTAGCGGGGGTAATGCCGGGGAGCTGTTTTTT
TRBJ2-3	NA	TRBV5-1	CASSLDRDTQYF	TGCGCCAGCAGCTTGGACAGAGATACGCAGTATTTT
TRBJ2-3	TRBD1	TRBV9	CASGRQGRADTQYF	TGTGCCAGCGGTAGACAGGGACGCGCAGATACGCAGTATTTT
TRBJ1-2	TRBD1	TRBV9	CASSVASDREIPGYGYTF	TGTGCCAGCAGCGTAGCCTCAGACAGGGAAATTCCGGGCTATGGCTACACCTTC
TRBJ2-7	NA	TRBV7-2	CASSYSGRMVYEQYF	TGTGCCAGCAGTTATAGCGGACGGATGGTTTACGAGCAGTACTTC
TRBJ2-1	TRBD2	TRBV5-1	CASSLLLAGSSNEQFF	TGCGCCAGCAGCCTCCTCTTAGCGGGATCGAGTAATGAGCAGTTCTTC
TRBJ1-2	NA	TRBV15	CATSVSESGYTF	TGTGCCACCAGCGTAAGTGAGAGTGGCTACACCTTC
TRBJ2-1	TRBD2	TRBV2	CASSDYGTSDEQFF	TGTGCCAGCAGTGATTACGGGACTAGCGATGAGCAGTTCTTC
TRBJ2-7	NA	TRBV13	CASSRGSGTLSYEQYF	TGTGCCAGCAGCAGGGGGTCCGGGACCCTCTCCTACGAGCAGTACTTC
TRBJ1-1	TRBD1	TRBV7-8	CASSSRQGATEAFF	TGTGCCAGCAGCTCCCGACAGGGGGCTACTGAAGCTTTCTTT
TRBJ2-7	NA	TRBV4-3	CASSQDPRARAYEQYF	TGCGCCAGCAGCCAAGACCCCAGGGCCAGGGCCTACGAGCAGTACTTC
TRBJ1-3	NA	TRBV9	CASSLAPGGDGNTIYF	TGTGCCAGCAGTTTGGCTCCTGGAGGGGATGGAAACACCATATATTTT
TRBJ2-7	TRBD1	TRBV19	CASSAPRTGKGYEQYF	TGTGCCAGTAGTGCTCCCCGGACAGGGAAGGGATACGAGCAGTACTTC
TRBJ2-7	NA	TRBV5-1	CASSLRSAYEQYF	TGCGCCAGCAGTCTCCGGAGTGCCTACGAGCAGTACTTC
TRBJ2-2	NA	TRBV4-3	CASSQDPTDGELFF	TGCGCCAGCAGCCAAGATCCAACTGACGGGGAGCTGTTTTTT
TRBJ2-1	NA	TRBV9	CASSVRGGANEQFF	TGTGCCAGCAGCGTAAGGGGGGGAGCCAATGAGCAGTTCTTC
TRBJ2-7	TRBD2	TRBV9	CASSVALAPSYEQYF	TGTGCCAGCAGCGTAGCACTAGCGCCTTCCTACGAGCAGTACTTC
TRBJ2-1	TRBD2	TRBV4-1	CASREETNYNEQFF	TGCGCCAGCCGGGAGGAGACTAACTACAATGAGCAGTTCTTC
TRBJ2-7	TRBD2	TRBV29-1	CSVEVQSSGNGEQYF	TGCAGCGTTGAAGTACAGTCTAGCGGGAACGGGGAGCAGTACTTC
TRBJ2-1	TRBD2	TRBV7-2	CASSFPGTSEDEQFF	TGTGCCAGCAGTTTTCCCGGGACTAGCGAGGATGAGCAGTTCTTC
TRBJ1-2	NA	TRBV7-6	CASSPRGTNYGYTF	TGTGCCAGCAGCCCAAGAGGAACTAACTATGGCTACACCTTC
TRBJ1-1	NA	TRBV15	CATSLETGIEAFF	TGTGCCACCAGCCTTGAGACAGGCATTGAAGCTTTCTTT
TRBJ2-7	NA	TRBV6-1	CASSEWLTGAPYEQYF	TGTGCCAGCAGTGAATGGCTGACAGGTGCCCCCTACGAGCAGTACTTC